This entry is about one T cell receptor (beta chain). The sample comes from a study of blood T cell repertoires in COVID-19. Across the whole study: The United States, Italy and Spain were the sources of the acute and convalescent COVID-19 samples. Sources were T cells, B-cell-depleted T cells, or PBMCs; the material itself was cDNA or gDNA.

In the original workflow: Amplifying reference gene primers gave estimates of nucleated cell counts. Generated by immunoSEQ multiplex PCR, the TCRdb table keeps only in-frame clones and is missing some. V, J and clone size are taken as reported in that table, and D and trimming were inferred from the DNA itself. This table holds about 15,000 clones, 76% found once. Sequenced sample: peripheral blood. This TCR was recovered from a man between 70 and 80 years old with active or convalescent COVID-19.

CDR3 sequence (DNA): TGTGCCAGCAGTGAGACAGGAGACTCCTACGAGCAGTACTTC. This translates into CASSETGDSYEQYF. The chain uses TRBV2 and TRBJ2-7; D is possibly TRBD1 (6 bases). V was clipped by 3 bases and J by 0 bases, with 9 bases between them. This CDR3 contains 14 residues. Germline CDR1 SNHLY, CDR2 FYNNEI.